Below, 3 T cell receptor beta chains from the same sample are listed, as sequenced in a study of cytomegalovirus exposure and HLA in healthy donors. In the PCR, 60 Vbeta and 13 Jbeta primers were used. TCRdb keeps only in-frame clones here, not all; method: immunoSEQ multiplex PCR. The listing records over 75,000 clones. Sequencing was done on a sample of PBMCs. These receptors were collected from a girl aged 10-17 years in good health and CMV-seropositive.

The chain combines TRBV7-9 with TRBJ2-1; TRBD2 matches 14 bases. Germline V gives CDR1 SEHNR, CDR2 FQNEAQ (reference sequence). CDR3 length equals 15 residues. V shed 4 bases, J shed 10 bases, and the junction held 6 bases outside the gene matches. In DNA form, the CDR3 reads TGTGCCAGCAGCTCGACTAGCGGGGGGGCGTGGGAGCAGTTCTTC. Translating it yields CASSSTSGGAWEQFF. The full variable domain, in which reference TRBV7-9 and TRBJ2-1 provide the parts outside the CDR3, is DTGVSQNPRHKITKRGQNVTFRCDPISEHNRLYWYRQTLGQGPEFLTYFQNEAQLEKSRLLSDRFSAERPKGSFSTLEIQRTEQGDSAMYLCASSSTSGGAWEQFFGPGTRLTVL.

The chain combines TRBV29-1 with TRBJ1-2; 8 nucleotides match TRBD1. Germline V gene lookup returns CDR1 SQVTM and CDR2 ANQGSEA. CDR3 length equals 16 residues. The J segment lost 1 base and the V segment lost 4 bases, leaving 11 bases of the junction unmatched. The CDR3 loop reads CSVVRTGPDFNYGYTF. The CDR3 nucleotides read TGCAGCGTTGTAAGGACAGGGCCCGACTTTAACTATGGCTACACCTTC.

V gene TRBV18 combines with J gene TRBJ1-2; D might be TRBD1 (6 bases). The CDR3 totals 15 residues. Germline CDR1 reads KGHSH; CDR2 reads LQKENI. Trimming left V 6 bases short and J 6 bases short, with 20 bases between. The CDR3 region has the DNA TGTGCCAGCTCCCCATCAACAGGGTGGGCGGATGGCTACACCTTC. Its translation: CASSPSTGWADGYTF.